This TCR beta chain derives from a study of T cells in tumors after PD-1 blockade. TCRdb's copy holds only in-frame clones and misses some; the assay was immunoSEQ multiplex PCR. The sample comprises 15,000 to 20,000 clones, 81% of which are singletons, and more than 20% rests with the top ten. This TCR came from a human donor with advanced basal cell or squamous cell carcinoma (not recorded which). The sequences come from PBMCs, collected after anti-PD-1 therapy.

The CDR3 DNA is TGTGCCAGCAGCCAAGACTCCTGGGCGGGCTACACCTTC. Translated: CASSQDSWAGYTF. The V gene is TRBV14, the J gene TRBJ1-2, with D unclear. The CDR3 runs to 13 residues. Germline assignment: CDR1 SGHDN and CDR2 FVKESK. V gave up 0 bases and J gave up 8 bases, with 10 bases separating them.